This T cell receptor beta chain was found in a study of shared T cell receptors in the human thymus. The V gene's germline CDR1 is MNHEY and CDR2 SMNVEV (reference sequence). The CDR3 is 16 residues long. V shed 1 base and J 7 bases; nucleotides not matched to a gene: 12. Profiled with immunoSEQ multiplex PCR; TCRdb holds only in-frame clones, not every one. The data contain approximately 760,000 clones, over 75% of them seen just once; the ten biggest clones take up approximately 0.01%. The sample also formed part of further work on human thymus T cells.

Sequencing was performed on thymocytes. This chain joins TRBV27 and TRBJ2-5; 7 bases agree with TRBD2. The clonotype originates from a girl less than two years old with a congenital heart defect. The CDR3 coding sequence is TGTGCCAGCAGTTTATTTCGGGGGGTCTCTACGGGGACCCAGTACTTC. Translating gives CASSLFRGVSTGTQYF.